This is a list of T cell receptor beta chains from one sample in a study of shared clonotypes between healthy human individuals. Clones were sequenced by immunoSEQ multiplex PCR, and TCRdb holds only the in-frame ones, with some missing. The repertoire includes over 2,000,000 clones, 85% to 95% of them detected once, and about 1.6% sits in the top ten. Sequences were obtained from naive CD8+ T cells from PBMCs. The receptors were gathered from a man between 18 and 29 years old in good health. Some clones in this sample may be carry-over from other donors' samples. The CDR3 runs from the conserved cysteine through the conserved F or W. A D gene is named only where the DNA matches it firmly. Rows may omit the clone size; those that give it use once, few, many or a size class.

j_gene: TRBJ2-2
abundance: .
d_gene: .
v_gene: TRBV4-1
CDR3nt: TGCGCCAGCAGCCCCCGGTTGGGCACCGGGGAGCTGTTTTTT
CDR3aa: CASSPRLGTGELFF

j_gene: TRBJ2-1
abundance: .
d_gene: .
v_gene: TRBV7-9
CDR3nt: TGTGCCAGCAGCTCCCGGGACATTCAATACAATGAGCAGTTCTTC
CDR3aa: CASSSRDIQYNEQFF

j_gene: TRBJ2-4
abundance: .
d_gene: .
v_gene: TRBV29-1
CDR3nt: TGCAGCGTTTTGCAGGGCCTGGGGCAGTACTTC
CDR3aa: CSVLQGLGQYF

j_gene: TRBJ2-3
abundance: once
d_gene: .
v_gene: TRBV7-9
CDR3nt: TGTGCCAGCAGCTGGGGCTCCTCCGCAGATACGCAGTATTTT
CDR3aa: CASSWGSSADTQYF

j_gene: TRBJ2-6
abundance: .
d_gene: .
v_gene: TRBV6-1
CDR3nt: TGTGCCAGCAGTGAAGTTTTCGAGGGGGCCAACGTCCTGACTTTC
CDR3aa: CASSEVFEGANVLTF

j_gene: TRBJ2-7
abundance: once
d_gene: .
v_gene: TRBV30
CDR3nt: TGTGCCTGGAAATGGCAGGGCACCTACGAGCAGTACTTC
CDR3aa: CAWKWQGTYEQYF

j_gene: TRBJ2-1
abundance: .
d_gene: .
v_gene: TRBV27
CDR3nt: TGTGCCAGCAGAGACAGGGTTCCCCCAGCGGGTGAGCAGTTCTTC
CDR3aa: CASRDRVPPAGEQFF

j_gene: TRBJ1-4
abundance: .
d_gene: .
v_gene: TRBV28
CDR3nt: TGTGCCAGCAGTTCTGTCTACGGACAGTTAAATGAAAAACTGTTTTTT
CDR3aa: CASSSVYGQLNEKLFF

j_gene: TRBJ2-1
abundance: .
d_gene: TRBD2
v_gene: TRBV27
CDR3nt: TGTGCCAGCAGTTTGGGCGGGAGGGGCTACAATGAGCAGTTCTTC
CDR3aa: CASSLGGRGYNEQFF

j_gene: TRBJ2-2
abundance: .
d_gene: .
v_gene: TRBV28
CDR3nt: TGTGCCAGCAGCCAATGGCGACCCCGGGACTGGGGATTGGGCAACACCGGGGAGCTGTTTTTT
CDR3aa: CASSQWRPRDWGLGNTGELFF

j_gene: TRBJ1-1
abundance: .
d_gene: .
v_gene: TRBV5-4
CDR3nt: TGTGCCAGCAGCCCATGGGTTGGGAGAAGCTCTGAAGCTTTCTTT
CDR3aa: CASSPWVGRSSEAFF

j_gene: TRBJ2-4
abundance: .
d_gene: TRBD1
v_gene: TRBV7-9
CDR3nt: TGTGCCAGCAGCTTATCCGGACAGGGTATCGTCAAAAACATTCAGTACTTC
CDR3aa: CASSLSGQGIVKNIQYF

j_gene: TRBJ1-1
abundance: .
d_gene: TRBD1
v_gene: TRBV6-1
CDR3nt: TGTGCCAGCAGTGACAGGGGGCCGATGAACACTGAAGCTTTCTTT
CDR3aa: CASSDRGPMNTEAFF

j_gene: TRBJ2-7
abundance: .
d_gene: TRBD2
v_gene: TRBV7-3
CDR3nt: TGTGCCAGCAGCCCCGGGACTAGCGGACACGAGCAGTACTTC
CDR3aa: CASSPGTSGHEQYF

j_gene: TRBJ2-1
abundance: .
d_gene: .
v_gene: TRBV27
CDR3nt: TGTGCCAGCAGCCATTACGGCGATGAGCAGTTCTTC
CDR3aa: CASSHYGDEQFF

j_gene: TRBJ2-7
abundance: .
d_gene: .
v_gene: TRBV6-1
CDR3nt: TGTGCCAGCAGTGACGTGAACGCCCTCTACGAGCAGTACTTC
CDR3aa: CASSDVNALYEQYF

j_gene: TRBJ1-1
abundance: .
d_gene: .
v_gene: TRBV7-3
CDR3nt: TGTGCCAGCTCTCCCGGCGGGGGGATGAACACTGAAGCTTTCTTT
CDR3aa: CASSPGGGMNTEAFF

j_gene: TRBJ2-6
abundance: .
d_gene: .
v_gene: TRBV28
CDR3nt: TGTGCCAGCACCCCCCTTGACTCTGGGGCCAACGTCCTGACTTTC
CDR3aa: CASTPLDSGANVLTF

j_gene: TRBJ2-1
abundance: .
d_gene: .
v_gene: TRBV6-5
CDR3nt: TGTGCCAGCAGTTACGTGAGAAGCTCCTACAATGAGCAGTTCTTC
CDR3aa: CASSYVRSSYNEQFF

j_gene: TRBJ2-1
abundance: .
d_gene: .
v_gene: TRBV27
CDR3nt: TGTGCCAGCAGTTTAGTGTCGCTAGCTTTAGGGCATGAGCAGTTCTTC
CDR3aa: CASSLVSLALGHEQFF

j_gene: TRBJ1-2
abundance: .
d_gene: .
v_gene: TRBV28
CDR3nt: TGTGCCAGCAGGCTCGGGGCGAGGGTCTATGGCTACACCTTC
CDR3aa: CASRLGARVYGYTF

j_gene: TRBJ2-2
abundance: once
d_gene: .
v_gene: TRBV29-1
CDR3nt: TGCAGCGTTGTACCAGGGGAAACCGGGGAGCTGTTTTTT
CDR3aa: CSVVPGETGELFF

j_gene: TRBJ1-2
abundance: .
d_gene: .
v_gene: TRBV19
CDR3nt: TGTGCCAGTAGTATTTCGCGGCGGAAATCAGAGGGCTACACCTTC
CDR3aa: CASSISRRKSEGYTF

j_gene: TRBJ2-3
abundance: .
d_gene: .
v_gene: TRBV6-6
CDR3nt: TGTGCCAGCAGTTACCTTCAGGGCGGCACAGATACGCAGTATTTT
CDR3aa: CASSYLQGGTDTQYF

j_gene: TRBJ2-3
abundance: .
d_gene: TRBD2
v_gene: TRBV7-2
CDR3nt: TGTGCCAGCAGCCGTCGGACTAGCCTGGCCACAGATACGCAGTATTTT
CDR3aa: CASSRRTSLATDTQYF

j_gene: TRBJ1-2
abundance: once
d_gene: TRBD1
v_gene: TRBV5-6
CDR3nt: TGTGCCAGCAGCTTCGGGACAGGGGGCCAAGGCTATGGCTACACCTTC
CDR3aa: CASSFGTGGQGYGYTF

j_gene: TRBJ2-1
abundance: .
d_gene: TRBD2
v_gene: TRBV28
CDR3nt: TGTGCCAGCAGTTTATTAGTTGCGGGAGAATCCTACAATGAGCAGTTCTTC
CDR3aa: CASSLLVAGESYNEQFF

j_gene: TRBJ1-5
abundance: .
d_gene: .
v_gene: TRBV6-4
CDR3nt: TGTGCCAGCAGCAGGGGCTATAGGGATCAGCCCCAGCATTTT
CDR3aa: CASSRGYRDQPQHF

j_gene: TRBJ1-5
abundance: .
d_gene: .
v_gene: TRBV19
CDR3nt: TGTGCCAGTAGTATCCGGGACCTCAATCAGCCCCAGCATTTT
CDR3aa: CASSIRDLNQPQHF

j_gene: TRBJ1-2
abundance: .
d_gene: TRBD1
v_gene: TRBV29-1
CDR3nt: TGCAGCGTCCGCCGGACAGGGGGTGACTATGGCTACACCTTC
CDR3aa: CSVRRTGGDYGYTF

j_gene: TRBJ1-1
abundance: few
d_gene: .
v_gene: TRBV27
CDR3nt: TGTGCCAGCAGTCCCGGACCTACAGGGACCGAAGCTTTCTTT
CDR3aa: CASSPGPTGTEAFF

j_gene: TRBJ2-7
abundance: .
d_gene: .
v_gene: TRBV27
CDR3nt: TGTGCCGCCGGTTCGCGGAGCTCTAGCTCCTACGAGCAGTACTTC
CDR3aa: CAAGSRSSSSYEQYF

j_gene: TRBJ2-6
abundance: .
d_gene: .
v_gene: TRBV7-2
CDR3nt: TGTGCCAGCAGCTCACACTCCCGGCGCCCCTCTGGGGCCAACGTCCTGACTTTC
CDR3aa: CASSSHSRRPSGANVLTF

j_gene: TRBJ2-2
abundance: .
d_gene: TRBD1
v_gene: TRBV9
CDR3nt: TGTGCCAGCATCGAGGGACAGGGAGGTACCGGGGAGCTGTTTTTT
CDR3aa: CASIEGQGGTGELFF

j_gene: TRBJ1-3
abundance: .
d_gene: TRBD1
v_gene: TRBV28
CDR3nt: TGTGCCAGCAGGTACAGGGGCCGCCCGGACACCATATATTTT
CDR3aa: CASRYRGRPDTIYF

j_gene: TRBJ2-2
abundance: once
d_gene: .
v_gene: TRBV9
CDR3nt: TGTGCCAGCAGCGTCGACAGGCCGAACACCGGGGAGCTGTTTTTT
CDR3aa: CASSVDRPNTGELFF

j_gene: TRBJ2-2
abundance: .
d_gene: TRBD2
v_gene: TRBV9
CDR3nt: TGTGCCAGCAGCGTCGGGACTACGCGAGTCACCGGGGAGCTGTTTTTT
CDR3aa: CASSVGTTRVTGELFF

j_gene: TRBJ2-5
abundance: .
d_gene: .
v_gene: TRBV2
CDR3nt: TGTGCCAGCAGTGTGTACCCTTTAGAGACCCAGTACTTC
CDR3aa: CASSVYPLETQYF

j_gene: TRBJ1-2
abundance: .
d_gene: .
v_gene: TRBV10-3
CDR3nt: TGTGCCATCAGTGAGTCCCCGCCAGGACCCTATGGCTACACCTTC
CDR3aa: CAISESPPGPYGYTF

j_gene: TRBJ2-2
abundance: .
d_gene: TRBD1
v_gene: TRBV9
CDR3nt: TGTGCCAGCAGTGGAGACAGGGGGCCCTTCGTAGCCGGGGAGCTGTTTTTT
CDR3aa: CASSGDRGPFVAGELFF

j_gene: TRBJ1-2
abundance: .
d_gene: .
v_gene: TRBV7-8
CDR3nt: TGTGCCAGCAGCTTAGGTAGAACAAACTATGGCTACACCTTC
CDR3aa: CASSLGRTNYGYTF

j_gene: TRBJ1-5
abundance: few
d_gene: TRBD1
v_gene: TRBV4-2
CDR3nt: TGTGCCAGCAGCCCAGAAGGGGGCGGTCAGCCCCAGCATTTT
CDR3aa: CASSPEGGGQPQHF

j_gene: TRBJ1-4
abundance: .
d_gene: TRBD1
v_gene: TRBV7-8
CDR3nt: TGTGCCAGCAGCCCAACCCCCGGGACAGGGAGCGAAAAACTGTTTTTT
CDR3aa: CASSPTPGTGSEKLFF

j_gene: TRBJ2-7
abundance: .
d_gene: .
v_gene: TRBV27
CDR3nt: TGTGCCAGCAGTTTAAGGTTCGGTCAGCTAGGCCTCGAGCAGTACTTC
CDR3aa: CASSLRFGQLGLEQYF

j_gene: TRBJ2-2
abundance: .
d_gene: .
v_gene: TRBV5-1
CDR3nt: TGCGCCAGCAGCTTCAGGGTCGGGGAGCTGTTTTTT
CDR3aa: CASSFRVGELFF

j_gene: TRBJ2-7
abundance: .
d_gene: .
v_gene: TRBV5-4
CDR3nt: TGTGCCAGCAGCTTGTTTGCCGGCGAGCAGTACTTC
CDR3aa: CASSLFAGEQYF

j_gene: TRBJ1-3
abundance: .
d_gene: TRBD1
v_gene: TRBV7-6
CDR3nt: TGTGCCAGCAGCTTAACACGACAGGGATCAACTGGAAACACCATATATTTT
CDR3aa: CASSLTRQGSTGNTIYF

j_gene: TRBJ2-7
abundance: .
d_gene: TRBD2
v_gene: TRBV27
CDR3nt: TGTGCCAGCAGTCCTAGACTAGCGGGAGCGGTCTATTACGAGCAGTACTTC
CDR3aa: CASSPRLAGAVYYEQYF

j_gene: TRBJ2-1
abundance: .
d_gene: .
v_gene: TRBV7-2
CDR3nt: TGTGCCAGCAGCCCCCTACTTTCCTACAATGAGCAGTTCTTC
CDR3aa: CASSPLLSYNEQFF

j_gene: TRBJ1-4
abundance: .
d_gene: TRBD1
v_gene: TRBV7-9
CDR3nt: TGTGCCAGCAGCTCGTCGGACAGGGGCGATAATGAAAAACTGTTTTTT
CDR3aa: CASSSSDRGDNEKLFF

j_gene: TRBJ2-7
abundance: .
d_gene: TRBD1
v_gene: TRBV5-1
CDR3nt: TGCGCCAGCAGCCCGGGACAGGGGATAACCTACGAGCAGTACTTC
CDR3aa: CASSPGQGITYEQYF

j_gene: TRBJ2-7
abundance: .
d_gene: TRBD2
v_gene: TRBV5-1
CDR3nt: TGCGCCAGCAGCCCCTCGGGGGGGCCTACCTACGAGCAGTACTTC
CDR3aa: CASSPSGGPTYEQYF

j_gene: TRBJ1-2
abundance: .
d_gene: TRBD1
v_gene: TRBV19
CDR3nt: TGTGCCAGTAGTAGTTGGTTGGGGACAGGGAACTATGGCTACACCTTC
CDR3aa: CASSSWLGTGNYGYTF

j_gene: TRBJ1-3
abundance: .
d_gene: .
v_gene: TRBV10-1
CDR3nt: TGCGCCAGCAGTGATCCGCCTAACTCTGGAAACACCATATATTTT
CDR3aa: CASSDPPNSGNTIYF

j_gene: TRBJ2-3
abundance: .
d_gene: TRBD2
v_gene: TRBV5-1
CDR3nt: TGCGCCAGCAGAGGGACTAGCGGTAGCACAGATACGCAGTATTTT
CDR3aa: CASRGTSGSTDTQYF

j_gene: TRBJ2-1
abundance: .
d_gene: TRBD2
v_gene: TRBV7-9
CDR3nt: TGTGCCAGCAGCTTACCAAGCGGGAGTGATTACAACTCCTACAATGAGCAGTTCTTC
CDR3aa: CASSLPSGSDYNSYNEQFF

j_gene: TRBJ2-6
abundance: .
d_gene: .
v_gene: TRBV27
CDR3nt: TGTGCCAGCAGTTTGGGATGGGGTGGGGCCAACGTCCTGACTTTC
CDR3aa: CASSLGWGGANVLTF

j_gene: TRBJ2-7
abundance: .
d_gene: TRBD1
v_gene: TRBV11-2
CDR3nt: TGTGCCAGCAGTGATACAGGGGGCAGCTACGAGCAGTACTTC
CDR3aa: CASSDTGGSYEQYF